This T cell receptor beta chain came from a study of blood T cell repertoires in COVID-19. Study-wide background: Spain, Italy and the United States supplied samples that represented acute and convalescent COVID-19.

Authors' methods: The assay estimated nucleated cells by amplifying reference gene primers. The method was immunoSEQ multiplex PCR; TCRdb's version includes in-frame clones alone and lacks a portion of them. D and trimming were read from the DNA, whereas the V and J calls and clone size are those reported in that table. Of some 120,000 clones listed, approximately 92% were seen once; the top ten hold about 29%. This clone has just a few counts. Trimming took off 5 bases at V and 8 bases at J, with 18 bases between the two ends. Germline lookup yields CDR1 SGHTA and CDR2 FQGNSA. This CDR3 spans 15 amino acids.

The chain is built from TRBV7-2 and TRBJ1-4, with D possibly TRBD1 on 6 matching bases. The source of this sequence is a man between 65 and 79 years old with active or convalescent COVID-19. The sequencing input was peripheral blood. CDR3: CASSPSDRNYEKLFF. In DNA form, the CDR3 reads TGTGCCAGCAGCCCATCGGACAGAAATTACGAAAAACTGTTTTTT.